The present T cell receptor beta chain was sequenced within a study of cytomegalovirus exposure and HLA in healthy donors. Study at large: Within the Caucasian-associated ancestry cluster were under 85% of the roughly 360 genotyped donors. Points from the study as a whole: TCR beta V segments were, for the most part, productive about 87% or about 30% of the time in an earlier analysis. A later examination showed that TCR association rates differed by HLA locus, with DRB1 most and HLA-C fewest.

V was shortened by 3 bases and J by 7 bases, with 9 bases between the two germline ends. This CDR3 comprises 12 residues. Germline V CDR1 and CDR2: WNHNN, SYGVQD (reference sequence). This clone is a singleton in its sample. Its antigen is not known. Use of 60 Vbeta and 13 Jbeta primers characterized the PCR. Sequenced by immunoSEQ multiplex PCR; TCRdb stores in-frame clones only, minus some. The sample has about 160,000 clones; approximately 82% are singletons. The source of this sequence is a male donor in good health and CMV-seropositive. The V and J genes are TRBV10-1 and TRBJ2-5; unclear D gene. The material sequenced was PBMCs. CDR3 region: CASSEEFGTQYF. In DNA form, the CDR3 reads TGCGCCAGCAGTGAAGAGTTTGGGACCCAGTACTTC.